These T cell receptor beta chains were read from a single sample in a study of cytomegalovirus exposure and HLA in healthy donors. Profiled with immunoSEQ multiplex PCR; TCRdb holds only in-frame clones, not every one. The sample consists of 200,000 to 250,000 clones, about 93% of them appearing once. The sequenced material came from PBMCs. All receptors derive from a woman between 18 and 29 years old in good health and CMV-seronegative. CDR3s leave out the opening cysteine and the closing phenylalanine or tryptophan. Each record gives: CDR3 length, V gene, CDR3 protein.

12 TRBV7-9 ASSLVAGWETQY
9 TRBV29-1 SVDQDTEAF
11 TRBV27 ASSFMVGSEQY
13 TRBV28 ASSLTGQGANGYT
15 TRBV6-4 ASSDTLRTGGNYGYT
13 TRBV5-1 ASSFSGTGGDEQF
13 TRBV11-2 ASSLSGSSTDTQY
13 TRBV5-4 ASSQDRPSTDTQY
12 TRBV5-4 ASSLVEGFYGYT
9 TRBV30 ASDRLYGYT
13 TRBV19 ASTQVAGPTYEQY
15 TRBV5-6 ASSLLRGQGATETQY
11 TRBV28 ASVDRKDSPLH
12 TRBV6-5 ASSYAGARGEAF
11 TRBV28 ASGQGKYNEQF
13 TRBV28 ASSTHAATRETQY
14 TRBV4-1 ASSQTGTSGLYEQY
12 TRBV28 ASSLFGGSSPLH
14 TRBV30 AWSVDLPLGNYGYT
11 TRBV25-1 ASSPKQGYGYT
13 TRBV28 ASRGGGVSGNTIY
15 TRBV5-1 ASRGGGTSGIYDEQF
10 TRBV30 AWSRSANEQF
15 TRBV14 ASSRYRGDGPNEKLF
14 TRBV5-1 ASSIRLAGAYNEQF